The 32 T cell receptor beta chains below come from one sample, sequenced in a study of T cells in Graves' hyperthyroidism and ophthalmopathy (dated by TCRdb to between 2018 and 2021). Libraries were prepared through multiplex PCR. The listed sequencing device is Illumina HiSeq 2000. The TCR beta CDR3 regions were amplified from RNA transcripts. A first-round RT-PCR of the TCR CDR3 used the HTBI primer set with the Qiagen OneStep RT-PCR kit. TCRdb's own reprocessing of the public reads used fastp at Q25 and MiXCR and kept productive beta chains. Rows with one shared CDR3 protein collapse into an entry with the most common genes and DNA. Within this sample are 600,000 to 850,000 distinct CDR3 sequences, with roughly 20% of them counted one time only. The ten biggest clones cover over 15% of the sample. The material sequenced was blood. The source of these receptors is a woman aged 45-65 years with Graves' hyperthyroidism that later progressed to Graves' ophthalmopathy.

The V gene is TRBV6-1, the J gene TRBJ2-2, with a tentative D call TRBD2 (5 bases). Germline CDR1 is MNHNS and CDR2 is SASEGT. The CDR3 is 15 residues long. V was pared by 2 bases and J by 7 bases, with 14 bases between. CDR3 in DNA: TGTGCCAGCAGTGAAACCGACTACCGACACGGGGAGCTGTTTTTT. It encodes CASSETDYRHGELFF.

This clonotype appeared many times. The rearrangement uses TRBV11-2 and TRBJ2-1; D gene uncertain. This CDR3 contains 15 residues. Trimming shortened V by 4 bases and J by 4 bases, and 14 bases separated the two germline ends. In germline, CDR1 is SGHAT, CDR2 FQNNGV. In DNA, the CDR3 is TGTGCCAGCAGCTCCCTTGACACGATATACAATGAGCAGTTCTTC. It is translated as CASSSLDTIYNEQFF.

In its sample, this clonotype was seen many times. The J gene is TRBJ2-3, the V gene TRBV11-3, with D maybe TRBD2 (6 bases). V dropped 5 bases and J dropped 0 bases, with 18 bases sitting between them. Per germline, CDR1 SGHNT and CDR2 YENEEA. This CDR3 has 17 amino acids. Here the CDR3 DNA reads TGTGCCAGCAGCCCAGGGACCGGGACTGTTAGCACAGATACGCAGTATTTT. It translates to CASSPGTGTVSTDTQYF.

The table lists this clonotype with many counts. This CDR3 is CASSVQGAVSPLHF. The CDR3 DNA sequence: TGTGCCAGCAGTGTTCAGGGGGCTGTTTCACCCCTCCACTTT. This chain joins TRBV12-3 or TRBV12-4 and TRBJ1-6; TRBD1 matches at 8 bases. V was pared by 5 bases and J by 9 bases, with 6 bases of the junction left unmatched. The CDR3 has 14 amino acids.

This clonotype was seen a few times. The chain uses TRBV7-6 and TRBJ2-1; TRBD1 agrees at 7 bases. The V segment lost 3 bases and the J segment 6 bases; nucleotides outside the gene matches: 8. Germline V CDR1 and CDR2: SGHVS, FNYEAQ. The CDR3 runs 15 residues. CDR3 in DNA: TGTGCCAGCAGCTTGGATCCGGGACAGTCCAATGAGCAGTTCTTC. This codes for CASSLDPGQSNEQFF.

This clonotype was observed a handful of times. The chain couples TRBV20-1 to TRBJ1-1; D is perhaps TRBD1 (6 bases). The CDR3 has 12 residues. V lost 4 bases, J lost 10 bases, and 16 bases lay in between. Germline V gives CDR1 DFQATT, CDR2 SNEGSKA (reference sequence). This chain's CDR3 is CSATETGPGAFF. CDR3 DNA sequence: TGCAGTGCTACCGAAACAGGGCCGGGAGCTTTCTTT.

This chain uses TRBV19 with TRBJ1-2, with D tentatively TRBD1 (5 bases). Deletions cut 7 bases from V and 4 bases from J, with 10 bases between. The V gene's germline CDR1 is LNHDA and CDR2 SQIVND (reference sequence). The CDR3 has 12 residues. The CDR3 DNA reads as TGTGCCAGTACCTCGGGGGGCTATGGCTACACCTTC. Translation: CASTSGGYGYTF. Filled out from reference TRBV19 and TRBJ1-2, the complete variable domain reads DGGITQSPKYLFRKEGQNVTLSCEQNLNHDAMYWYRQDPGQGLRLIYYSQIVNDFQKGDIAEGYSVSREKKESFPLTVTSAQKNPTAFYLCASTSGGYGYTFGSGTRLTVV.

This clonotype has ten or more counts. The chain employs TRBV3-1 and TRBJ1-1; D uncertain. Germline-derived CDR1 and CDR2 are LGHDT and YNNKEL (reference sequence). This CDR3 is built from 17 residues. V lost 0 bases and J 0 bases, leaving 14 bases between the germline ends. DNA for the CDR3: TGTGCCAGCAGCCAAGATCATCGTAAGACCATGAACACTGAAGCTTTCTTT. This translates into CASSQDHRKTMNTEAFF.

The chain combines TRBV7-9 with TRBJ2-1; D is possibly TRBD1 (8 bases). The CDR3 loop spans 14 amino acids. The V end lost 11 bases, the J end lost 3 bases, and 17 bases lay between the germline ends. Germline V lookup: CDR1 SEHNR, CDR2 FQNEAQ (reference sequence). CDR3 protein: CAAGAGGNYNEQFF. The CDR3 nucleotides read TGTGCCGCGGGGGCAGGGGGCAACTACAATGAGCAGTTCTTC.

This clonotype was observed a handful of times. This chain joins TRBV20-1 and TRBJ2-1; 8 bases agree with TRBD1. Germline trimming cut 6 bases from V and 2 bases from J; bases unmatched to any gene: 6. Germline V lookup: CDR1 DFQATT, CDR2 SNEGSKA (reference sequence). This CDR3 is built from 14 residues. The DNA of the CDR3 is TGCAGTGCGGCCGACAGGGGACCCTACAATGAGCAGTTCTTC. Translated: CSAADRGPYNEQFF.

This rearrangement joins TRBV29-1 to TRBJ2-2; D is unresolved. CDR3 size: 13 residues. Germline CDR1 SQVTM, CDR2 ANQGSEA. Trimming took off 4 bases at V and 4 bases at J, with 10 bases between the two ends. The CDR3 here is CSVAQSLTGELFF. The CDR3 region has the DNA TGCAGCGTTGCCCAGAGTCTCACCGGGGAGCTGTTTTTT.

This clonotype was counted ten times or more. This sequence joins TRBV27 and TRBJ1-2, with 9 nucleotides matching TRBD1. The V gene's germline CDR1 is MNHEY and CDR2 SMNVEV (reference sequence). This CDR3 comprises 14 residues. V was pared by 5 bases and J by 6 bases, with 7 bases of the junction left unmatched. CDR3 sequence: CASSPMGQGNGYTF. The CDR3 DNA is TGTGCCAGCAGTCCCATGGGACAGGGTAATGGCTACACCTTC.

This clonotype was observed a handful of times. This chain joins TRBV30 and TRBJ2-5; 10 bases fit TRBD2. This CDR3 has 12 residues. Trimming cost V 5 bases and J 4 bases; bases outside gene matches: 1. Germline assignment: CDR1 GTSNPN and CDR2 SVGIG (reference sequence). The CDR3 region is CAWASGGETQYF. The CDR3 bases are TGTGCCTGGGCTAGCGGGGGAGAGACCCAGTACTTC.

The J gene is TRBJ2-2, the V gene TRBV7-9; 7 positions agree with TRBD2. The germline V gene has CDR1 SEHNR and CDR2 FQNEAQ (reference sequence). V trimming: 5 bases; J trimming: 3 bases; junction bases outside the gene matches: 3. This CDR3 is built from 14 residues. CDR3 in DNA: TGTGCCAGCAGCAAACTAGCGTACACCGGGGAGCTGTTTTTT. Protein sequence: CASSKLAYTGELFF.

In its sample, this clonotype was seen a few times. The chain couples TRBV2 to TRBJ2-2; D might be TRBD1 (6 bases). The CDR3 is 15 amino acids. V gave up 3 bases and J gave up 4 bases, with 12 bases separating them. Germline CDR1 SNHLY, CDR2 FYNNEI. The CDR3 reads CASSEQGTATGELFF. The CDR3 DNA reads TGTGCCAGCAGTGAGCAGGGGACCGCCACCGGGGAGCTGTTTTTT.

The chain uses TRBV12-3 or TRBV12-4 and TRBJ1-1; possible D gene TRBD1, 5 bases. The V gene lost 4 bases and the J gene lost 5 bases, with 20 bases spanning the gap. This CDR3 spans 16 amino acids. The CDR3 DNA reads as TGTGCCAGCAGTTCCCTGGGTTGGGGGGTGGGGACTGAAGCTTTCTTT. Translated, it gives CASSSLGWGVGTEAFF.

This clonotype was seen a handful of times. The chain employs TRBV7-9 and TRBJ1-1; weak D call: TRBD1 (5 bases). V lost 0 bases and J lost 2, with 10 bases in between. The CDR3 consists of 15 residues. The V gene's germline CDR1 is SEHNR and CDR2 FQNEAQ (reference sequence). Here the CDR3 DNA reads TGTGCCAGCAGCTTAGCTAGGGACCTAAACACTGAAGCTTTCTTT. Amino acids: CASSLARDLNTEAFF.

CDR3 sequence reads: CASSTRGGLSYEQYF. The CDR3 DNA reads TGTGCCAGCAGCACACGCGGTGGACTGTCCTACGAGCAGTACTTC. The chain combines TRBV7-8 with TRBJ2-7; D possibly corresponds to TRBD2 (5 bases). V gave up 5 bases and J gave up 1 base, with 15 bases separating them. This CDR3 is built from 15 residues. Germline V gives CDR1 SGHVS, CDR2 FQNEAQ.

The V and J genes are TRBV12-3 or TRBV12-4 and TRBJ1-3, with 10 bases lining up with TRBD1. The CDR3 has 16 residues. The junction had 8 bases not matched to a gene; V was cut back by 5 bases and J by 4 bases. CDR3 DNA sequence: TGTGCCAGCAGTGGAGGACAGGGGGGGTCGGGAAACACCATATATTTT. Translated: CASSGGQGGSGNTIYF.

The chain uses TRBV7-8 and TRBJ1-1; 7 bases are shared with TRBD1. With V trimmed by 5 bases and J by 7 bases, 10 bases remained unmatched. The CDR3 has 14 residues. CDR1 is SGHVS, CDR2 FQNEAQ, per germline. The CDR3 region has the DNA TGTGCCAGCAGCCCCCAGGGGGGGGTGGGTGAAGCTTTCTTT. As protein: CASSPQGGVGEAFF. The variable domain in full, with the rest retrieved from reference TRBV7-8 and TRBJ1-1, is GAGVSQSPRYKVAKRGQDVALRCDPISGHVSLFWYQQALGQGPEFLTYFQNEAQLDKSGLPSDRFFAERPEGSVSTLKIQRTQQEDSAVYLCASSPQGGVGEAFFGQGTRLTVV.

This clonotype was found a few times. This chain uses TRBV7-2 with TRBJ1-5, with 7 bases fitting TRBD1. Germline CDR1 is SGHTA and CDR2 is FQGNSA. V shed 2 bases and J 9 bases; nucleotides not matched to a gene: 13. The CDR3 contains 16 residues. DNA for the CDR3: TGTGCCAGCAGCTTATCACGGACAGGAGCTCTCGGGCCCCAGCATTTT. This gives the protein CASSLSRTGALGPQHF.

This clonotype was detected ten times or more. CDR3 region: CSAGGSYSNQPQHF. The CDR3 nucleotides read TGCAGTGCCGGGGGGAGCTATAGCAATCAGCCCCAGCATTTT. The chain couples TRBV20-1 to TRBJ1-5; TRBD1 is a possible D gene (5 bases). V lost 6 bases and J lost 0, with 12 bases in between. The germline V gene encodes CDR1 DFQATT and CDR2 SNEGSKA (reference sequence). This CDR3 is built from 14 residues.

The J gene is TRBJ2-7, the V gene TRBV19, with 12 bases that match TRBD2. This CDR3 contains 16 residues. The germline gives CDR1 LNHDA, CDR2 SQIVND (reference sequence). After removal of 5 bases from V and 4 bases from J, the junction contained 9 bases not matched to a gene. The DNA for the CDR3 is TGTGCCAGTAGTCTATCCGGACTAGCGGGATCATACGAGCAGTACTTC. It specifies CASSLSGLAGSYEQYF.

The chain joins TRBV13 to TRBJ2-4; a weak D match, TRBD2 (5 bases). V was shortened by 5 bases and J by 7 bases, with 9 bases between the two germline ends. This CDR3 spans 12 amino acids. Germline-derived CDR1 and CDR2 are PRHDT and FYEKMQ (reference sequence). The CDR3, as DNA: TGTGCCAGCAGCAGGAGAGGGAACATTCAGTACTTC. Translation gives CASSRRGNIQYF. Complete variable domain (other parts from reference TRBV13 and TRBJ2-4): AAGVIQSPRHLIKEKRETATLKCYPIPRHDTVYWYQQGPGQDPQFLISFYEKMQSDKGSIPDRFSAQQFSDYHSELNMSSLELGDSALYFCASSRRGNIQYFGAGTRLSVL.

This clonotype occurred a few times. V gene TRBV19 combines with J gene TRBJ2-1; tentatively, D is TRBD2 (6 bases). In germline, CDR1 is LNHDA, CDR2 SQIVND (reference sequence). The CDR3 contains 15 residues. The ends were cut back, 4 bases at V and 8 bases at J, with 18 bases in the middle. CDR3 coding DNA: TGTGCCAGTAGTAGAGCCGGCGGGGAGAGGGATGAGCAGTTCTTC. It specifies CASSRAGGERDEQFF.

This clonotype occurred many times. The chain links TRBV30 to TRBJ1-5, with D unclear. The CDR3 has 12 amino acids. Germline CDR1 is GTSNPN and CDR2 is SVGIG (reference sequence). The V gene lost 1 base and the J gene lost 8 bases, with 9 bases spanning the gap. This CDR3 reads CAWSGGLEPQHF. Here the CDR3 DNA reads TGTGCCTGGAGTGGCGGCCTCGAGCCCCAGCATTTT.

There are many counts of this clonotype. V and J are TRBV11-2 and TRBJ1-1, with TRBD1 identical over 8 bases. The germline V gene encodes CDR1 SGHAT and CDR2 FQNNGV. The CDR3 length is 16 residues. After removal of 6 bases from V and 0 bases from J, the junction contained 9 bases not matched to a gene. DNA of the CDR3: TGTGCCAGCAGACGTACAGGGGGATTGATGAACACTGAAGCTTTCTTT. It yields the protein CASRRTGGLMNTEAFF.

A few counts support this clonotype. The rearrangement uses TRBV6-1 and TRBJ1-1; the D is unclear. Germline V gene lookup returns CDR1 MNHNS and CDR2 SASEGT. The CDR3 covers 14 residues. V was trimmed by 2 bases and J by 6 bases, leaving 13 bases between them. The CDR3: CASSERRLGAEAFF. The CDR3 DNA reads TGTGCCAGCAGTGAAAGGCGGCTCGGGGCTGAAGCTTTCTTT.

V usage is TRBV27 and J usage is TRBJ2-7; TRBD1 might be the D (6 bases). Per germline, CDR1 MNHEY and CDR2 SMNVEV (reference sequence). This CDR3 is 14 amino acids long. The V and J ends lost 3 bases and 6 bases respectively, with 15 bases between them. CDR3 sequence (DNA): TGTGCCAGCAGTTTTTCGACAGGTGATTTCGAGCAGTACTTC. It is translated as CASSFSTGDFEQYF.

The CDR3 nucleotides are TGTGCCAGCAGCTTGGACTTACGACTAGCGTACAATGAGCAGTTCTTC. Amino acids: CASSLDLRLAYNEQFF. V and J are TRBV5-6 and TRBJ2-1; 8 nucleotides agree with TRBD2. V lost 0 bases, J lost 4 bases, and 6 bases stayed unmatched. This CDR3 is built from 16 residues. The germline gives CDR1 SGHDT, CDR2 YYEEEE.

This clonotype has a count of ten or more. The CDR3 coding sequence is TGTGCCAGCAGCCACATACAACAGGGGGCAAACGGGGAGCTGTTTTTT. Protein: CASSHIQQGANGELFF. This chain uses TRBV3-1 with TRBJ2-2; 9 positions match TRBD1. Germline V gives CDR1 LGHDT, CDR2 YNNKEL (reference sequence). V lost 3 bases, J lost 7 bases, and 9 bases stayed unmatched. This CDR3 has 16 amino acids.

This clonotype was observed at least ten times. The chain joins TRBV2 to TRBJ2-3; perhaps D is TRBD1 or TRBD2 (5 bases each). Germline V gene data show CDR1 as SNHLY and CDR2 as FYNNEI. The CDR3 contains 14 residues. Deletions cut 5 bases from V and 2 bases from J, with 11 bases between. The CDR3 bases are TGTGCCAGCAGTAAGGGACGGACCACAGATACGCAGTATTTT. Translated: CASSKGRTTDTQYF.